These 25 T cell receptor beta chains came from one sample sequenced in a study of graft-versus-host responses after intestinal transplantation. Their antigens remain unidentified. Data came from immunoSEQ multiplex PCR; TCRdb stores just in-frame clones and leaves some out. The sample lists over 40,000 clones, around 95% occurring once. Material: unstimulated CD8+ T cells sorted from spleen or lymph node cells, obtained before transplant. The origin of the receptors is a human donor who was the organ donor for an intestinal transplant.

V and J are TRBV7-9 and TRBJ1-2, with D tentatively TRBD1 (5 bases). Trimming stripped 4 bases from V and 7 bases from J, with 19 bases between. Germline CDR1 and CDR2: SEHNR and FQNEAQ (reference sequence). This CDR3 is built from 15 residues. In DNA form, the CDR3 reads TGTGCCAGCAGCTCTCAGGCAGGGTCCTGGGGTGGCTACACCTTC. This sequence encodes CASSSQAGSWGGYTF. The whole variable domain, remainder taken from reference TRBV7-9 and TRBJ1-2, is DTGVSQNPRHKITKRGQNVTFRCDPISEHNRLYWYRQTLGQGPEFLTYFQNEAQLEKSRLLSDRFSAERPKGSFSTLEIQRTEQGDSAMYLCASSSQAGSWGGYTFGSGTRLTVV.

The chain couples TRBV6-4 to TRBJ2-7; 9 nucleotides line up with TRBD1. The J segment lost 2 bases and the V segment lost 5 bases, leaving 10 bases of the junction unmatched. This CDR3 is built from 16 residues. CDR1 is MRHNA, CDR2 SNTAGT, per germline. CDR3 amino acids: CASSLSFGTGTYEQYF. The CDR3 DNA reads TGTGCCAGCAGTCTATCTTTCGGGACAGGGACCTACGAGCAGTACTTC.

This clone turned up a few times. The CDR3 nucleotides read TGTGCCAGCTCACCCTACCCAGCGGGGGAATACAATGAGCAGTTCTTC. As protein: CASSPYPAGEYNEQFF. V gene TRBV18 combines with J gene TRBJ2-1, with 8 bases lining up with TRBD2. The CDR3 has 16 amino acids. J was trimmed by 4 bases and V by 3 bases; bases with no gene match: 8. CDR1 KGHSH and CDR2 LQKENI come from the germline V gene.

The V call is TRBV28, the J call TRBJ2-7; 10 nucleotides match TRBD2. Germline V gene sequence: CDR1 MDHEN, CDR2 SYDVKM. V was clipped by 6 bases and J by 0 bases; unmatched bases: 5. This CDR3 has 15 residues. CDR3 loop: CASRQLAGSSYEQYF. DNA for the CDR3: TGTGCCAGCAGGCAACTAGCGGGGTCCTCCTACGAGCAGTACTTC.

This clone was recorded once. V usage is TRBV16 and J usage is TRBJ2-1; 9 bases agree with TRBD1. The CDR3 is 14 residues long. After removal of 3 bases from V and 6 bases from J, the junction contained 3 bases not matched to a gene. CDR1 is KGHSY and CDR2 is FQNENV in the germline V gene. CDR3 protein: CASSHGTGTNEQFF. CDR3 sequence (DNA): TGTGCCAGCAGCCACGGGACAGGGACCAATGAGCAGTTCTTC.

The rearrangement links TRBV7-6 to TRBJ2-7, with TRBD1 as a possible D gene (5 bases). V was shortened by 6 bases and J by 0 bases, with 18 bases between the two germline ends. In germline, CDR1 is SGHVS, CDR2 FNYEAQ. The CDR3 runs 16 residues. CDR3 region: CASSFSPDTGSYEQYF. In nucleotides, the CDR3 is TGTGCCAGCAGTTTTAGCCCGGACACGGGCTCCTACGAGCAGTACTTC.

The J gene is TRBJ1-2, the V gene TRBV13, with D uncertain. The germline V gene encodes CDR1 PRHDT and CDR2 FYEKMQ (reference sequence). V lost 2 bases and J lost 4, with 8 bases in between. This CDR3 is built from 13 residues. The CDR3 loop reads CASSLLGIYGYTF. DNA for the CDR3: TGTGCCAGCAGCTTATTAGGGATCTATGGCTACACCTTC. The full variable domain, its missing parts supplied by reference TRBV13 and TRBJ1-2, is AAGVIQSPRHLIKEKRETATLKCYPIPRHDTVYWYQQGPGQDPQFLISFYEKMQSDKGSIPDRFSAQQFSDYHSELNMSSLELGDSALYFCASSLLGIYGYTFGSGTRLTVV.

V gene TRBV5-6 combines with J gene TRBJ2-1, with a possible D match to TRBD2 (6 bases). Germline lookup yields CDR1 SGHDT and CDR2 YYEEEE. V lost 0 bases to trimming and J lost 3 bases, with 16 bases between them. The CDR3 consists of 17 residues. This CDR3 is CASSLDASGTYYNEQFF. CDR3 bases: TGTGCCAGCAGCTTGGATGCTTCCGGGACTTACTACAATGAGCAGTTCTTC.

The chain couples TRBV10-3 to TRBJ2-2; D is perhaps TRBD1 (5 bases). The ends were cut back, 7 bases at V and 1 base at J, with 7 bases in the middle. CDR1 is ENHRY, CDR2 SYGVKD, per germline. The CDR3 runs to 13 residues. CDR3 sequence (DNA): TGTGCCATCACCGGACAGAACACCGGGGAGCTGTTTTTT. This sequence encodes CAITGQNTGELFF.

This clone was observed once. Other nucleotide sequences in the sample specify the same CDR3. The chain links TRBV6-5 to TRBJ2-7; 7 bases agree with TRBD1. This CDR3 has 14 amino acids. The germline V gene encodes CDR1 MNHEY and CDR2 SVGAGI. V gave up 7 bases and J gave up 2 bases; unmatched junction bases: 8. This CDR3 is CASTRQGPPYEQYF. Here the CDR3 DNA reads TGTGCCAGCACCCGACAGGGACCTCCCTACGAGCAGTACTTC.

Details on this clone: The same CDR3 can be traced to other DNA sequences in this sample. The chain has TRBV6-1 and TRBJ1-6; 8 bases are shared with TRBD1. CDR1 is MNHNS, CDR2 SASEGT, per germline. The CDR3 has 16 amino acids. V shed 4 bases and J 1 base; nucleotides not matched to a gene: 3. The CDR3 sequence is CASSGQGQSYNSPLHF. The DNA for the CDR3 is TGTGCCAGCAGTGGACAGGGGCAGTCCTATAATTCACCCCTCCACTTT.

The genes are TRBV6-6 and TRBJ2-3, with 11 bases lining up with TRBD2. The CDR3 is made up of 15 amino acids. CDR1 MNHNY and CDR2 SVGAGI come from the germline V gene (reference sequence). The V gene end was trimmed by 7 bases and the J gene end by 3 bases; junction bases not matched to a gene: 6. The CDR3 protein is CASTIAGGWTDTQYF. Written as DNA, the CDR3 is TGTGCCAGCACCATAGCGGGGGGGTGGACAGATACGCAGTATTTT.

V usage is TRBV14 and J usage is TRBJ2-5; D unclear. Germline CDR1 and CDR2: SGHDN and FVKESK. The CDR3 is 13 amino acids. V was shortened by 0 bases and J by 5 bases, with 7 bases between the two germline ends. The CDR3 region has the DNA TGTGCCAGCAGCCAAGATTGGTGGGAGACCCAGTACTTC. Translating gives CASSQDWWETQYF.

The chain has TRBV6-5 and TRBJ1-2, with TRBD1 matching 9 bases. V lost 0 bases and J lost 6; bases outside the gene matches: 2. Germline CDR1 is MNHEY and CDR2 is SVGAGI. The CDR3 is 14 residues long. The CDR3 spells CASSYSGTGNGYTF. The CDR3 region has the DNA TGTGCCAGCAGTTACTCGGGGACAGGGAATGGCTACACCTTC.

The chain is built from TRBV9 and TRBJ2-7, with D unresolved. This CDR3 is 15 amino acids long. Deletions cut 0 bases from V and 2 bases from J, with 12 bases between. Germline V CDR1 and CDR2: SGDLS, YYNGEE. The CDR3 sequence is CASSVGAGLTYEQYF. The DNA of the CDR3 is TGTGCCAGCAGCGTAGGAGCAGGTCTGACCTACGAGCAGTACTTC.

V gene TRBV19 combines with J gene TRBJ1-1; perhaps TRBD1 as D (6 bases). Deletions cut 5 bases from V and 1 base from J, with 14 bases between. From germline, CDR1 is LNHDA and CDR2 SQIVND (reference sequence). This CDR3 is built from 15 residues. CDR3 amino acids: CASSGYREGNTEAFF. DNA for the CDR3: TGTGCCAGTAGTGGATACAGGGAGGGGAACACTGAAGCTTTCTTT.

V gene TRBV19 combines with J gene TRBJ2-7; 9 positions agree with TRBD2. The CDR3 is 16 residues long. Germline-derived CDR1 and CDR2 are LNHDA and SQIVND (reference sequence). The junction had 6 bases not matched to a gene; V was cut back by 2 bases and J by 1 base. In nucleotides, the CDR3 is TGTGCCAGTAGTATAAACGACCTAGCGGGGTCCTACGAGCAGTACTTC. It specifies CASSINDLAGSYEQYF.

This rearrangement joins TRBV25-1 to TRBJ1-2; D is unresolved. CDR3 length: 15 residues. V lost 0 bases to trimming and J lost 3 bases, with 11 bases between them. CDR1 is MGHDK and CDR2 is SYGVNS in the germline V gene. This CDR3 is CASSEYGSKDYGYTF. DNA of the CDR3: TGTGCCAGCAGTGAATATGGCAGTAAGGACTATGGCTACACCTTC.

The rearrangement links TRBV5-1 to TRBJ2-5; D is undetermined. CDR1 is SGHRS, CDR2 YFSETQ, per germline. With 0 bases removed from V and 5 bases from J, the gap between germline ends came to 5 bases. The CDR3 totals 12 residues. CDR3 nucleotide sequence: TGCGCCAGCAGCTTGGGGCAGGAGACCCAGTACTTC. Translated: CASSLGQETQYF.

This rearrangement joins TRBV12-5 to TRBJ1-2, with 7 bases lining up with TRBD1. CDR3 size: 13 residues. CDR1 is LGHNT and CDR2 is FRNRAP in the germline V gene. V shed 4 bases and J 4 bases; nucleotides not matched to a gene: 3. This CDR3 is CASGWDRTYGYTF. The CDR3, as DNA: TGTGCTAGTGGTTGGGACAGAACCTATGGCTACACCTTC.

The sample holds one count of this clone. The CDR3 DNA sequence: TGTGCCAGCATTCGTAGGGAGGGGGAGAATGAAAAACTGTTTTTT. Translating it yields CASIRREGENEKLFF. This chain uses TRBV7-4 with TRBJ1-4, with D perhaps TRBD1 (6 bases). With 7 bases removed from V and 5 bases from J, the gap between germline ends came to 17 bases. The CDR3 has 15 amino acids. Germline assignment: CDR1 SGHVT and CDR2 SQSDAQ.

The J gene is TRBJ2-7, the V gene TRBV7-2, with 14 positions matching TRBD2. Germline CDR1 SGHTA, CDR2 FQGNSA. The CDR3 covers 15 residues. The trim removed 5 bases at V and 6 bases at J, leaving 6 bases unmatched. CDR3 DNA: TGTGCCAGCAGCGCAGGGACTAGCGGGGGACGCGAGCAGTACTTC. It codes for CASSAGTSGGREQYF.

The rearrangement joins TRBV7-6 to TRBJ2-6, with 9 bases aligning to TRBD1. This CDR3 comprises 21 residues. The germline V gene encodes CDR1 SGHVS and CDR2 FNYEAQ. The V gene end was trimmed by 0 bases and the J gene end by 0 bases; junction bases not matched to a gene: 12. CDR3: CASSLALRTGVPSSGANVLTF. The CDR3 nucleotides are TGTGCCAGCAGCTTAGCGCTCAGGACAGGGGTGCCCTCCTCTGGGGCCAACGTCCTGACTTTC.

This chain connects TRBV5-7 to TRBJ1-4, with TRBD1 matching over 9 bases. TRBV5-7 carries the ORF label, with uncertain function. The J segment lost 2 bases and the V segment lost 4 bases, leaving 15 bases of the junction unmatched. The CDR3 consists of 19 residues. CDR3 in amino acids: CASSGGQPGQGQTNEKLFF. Written as DNA, the CDR3 is TGTGCCAGCAGCGGGGGGCAACCGGGACAGGGTCAGACTAATGAAAAACTGTTTTTT.

The chain recombines TRBV27 with TRBJ2-5; TRBD1 might be the D (5 bases). The J call could be wrong; TRBJ2-7 is a better fit for the DNA end. From germline, CDR1 is MNHEY and CDR2 SMNVEV (reference sequence). The length of the CDR3 is 15 residues. The CDR3 loop reads CASSLSSGPGYEQYF. CDR3 coding DNA: TGTGCCAGCAGTTTATCATCAGGGCCAGGCTACGAGCAGTACTTC.